Each of the 3 T cell receptor beta chains below was sequenced from the same sample in a study of blood T cell repertoires in COVID-19 (TCRdb year 2020). The receptor library was made with the immunoSEQ multiplex PCR assay. TCRdb retrieved this table from immuneACCESS and kept in-frame rearrangements only. Not all clones are present; in checked studies, unresolved V genes account for under half, and no reason is known for the remainder. This sample is represented by approximately 350,000 clones; 86% of them were singletons. The ten most abundant clones make up under 8.5% of the sample. The sequenced material came from peripheral blood. The receptors were sampled from an older woman with COVID-19, enrolled during active disease.

The chain employs TRBV27 and TRBJ1-2, with 8 bases matching TRBD1. J was trimmed by 7 bases and V by 3 bases; bases with no gene match: 7. CDR3 length: 14 amino acids. Germline CDR1 and CDR2: MNHEY and SMNVEV (reference sequence). The CDR3 sequence: CASSFASGGVGYTF. In DNA, the CDR3 is TGTGCCAGCAGTTTCGCGTCAGGGGGCGTTGGCTACACCTTC.

The chain has TRBV7-3 and TRBJ2-2; weak D call: TRBD2 (5 bases). CDR1 and CDR2 (germline): SGHTA, FQGTGA. Trimming took off 5 bases at V and 3 bases at J, with 13 bases between the two ends. This CDR3 is built from 15 residues. CDR3: CASSPRSGYTGELFF. As DNA, the CDR3 is TGTGCCAGCAGCCCTCGAAGCGGTTACACCGGGGAGCTGTTTTTT. Complete variable domain (other parts from reference TRBV7-3 and TRBJ2-2): GAGVSQTPSNKVTEKGKYVELRCDPISGHTALYWYRQSLGQGPEFLIYFQGTGAADDSGLPNDRFFAVRPEGSVSTLKIQRTERGDSAVYLCASSPRSGYTGELFFGEGSRLTVL.

V gene TRBV9 combines with J gene TRBJ2-1; a weak D match, TRBD2 (6 bases). CDR3 length: 16 amino acids. Looked up from germline, CDR1 is SGDLS and CDR2 is YYNGEE. V lost 0 bases, J lost 6 bases, and 16 bases lay in between. In DNA, the CDR3 is TGTGCCAGCAGCGTAGAGGCGGGGAACCCAATCAATGAGCAGTTCTTC. It translates to CASSVEAGNPINEQFF.